This T cell receptor beta chain was found in a study of shared clonotypes between healthy human individuals. An even split of each subset's genomic DNA across several immunoSEQ plates was performed. In the sorted-subset replicate PCRs, approximately 200 ng DNA, 29,000 or so T cell genomes, was used. Only in-frame clones appear in the TCRdb table, and some are missing; sequencing was by immunoSEQ multiplex PCR. The data contain approximately 1.1 million clones, 78% of them singletons. The CDR3 loop spans 15 amino acids. Between the trimmed V and J ends, which lost 5 bases and 0 bases, there was a span of 11 bases. CDR1 and CDR2 (germline): MNHEY, SVGAGI.

This clonotype was sampled from a man aged 18 to 35 in good health. Some clones in this sample may be carry-over from other donors' samples. The chain carries TRBV6-5 and TRBJ2-1; no firm D call. The sequencing sample was made of memory CD4+ T cells from PBMCs. Subset described: CD45RA-negative fraction. The CDR3 sequence is CASSGRLTSYNEQFF. As DNA, the CDR3 is TGTGCCAGCAGTGGGCGACTTACCTCCTACAATGAGCAGTTCTTC.